This entry features one T cell receptor (beta chain) sequence. CD45RO-negative, CCR7-positively selected cells formed the naive CD8 fraction, excluding terminally differentiated effector memory CD45RA+ cells. Those who donated were healthy HIV-negative adults, with no recent acute infections or vaccinations reported. The germline V gene encodes CDR1 MNHEY and CDR2 SMNVEV (reference sequence). This CDR3 comprises 14 residues. With 1 base removed from V and 5 bases from J, the gap between germline ends came to 11 bases. The data stem from a study of shared clonotypes between healthy human individuals. Study background: The donors, two women and three men, were aged 18 to 49.

Sorted-subset replicate PCR reactions were performed with approximately 200 ng DNA, corresponding to tens of thousands of T cell genomes. TCRdb's table, derived via immunoSEQ multiplex PCR, lists solely in-frame clones and lacks some. The table records about 2,100,000 clones, roughly 91% of them present only once. The sample was naive CD8+ T cells from PBMCs. The sequence came from a man aged 18 to 30 in good health. Some clones in this sample may be carry-over from other donors' samples. The rearrangement joins TRBV27 to TRBJ2-5; the D gene is possibly TRBD2 (5 bases). The DNA of the CDR3 is TGTGCCAGCAGTTTATTTTCAGGCGGGGAGACCCAGTACTTC. Its translation is CASSLFSGGETQYF.